This record concerns one T cell receptor beta chain sequence. Trimming removed 4 bases at V and 1 base at J, with 17 bases between. Germline V gene data show CDR1 as LGHNA and CDR2 as YNFKEQ. The CDR3 extends over 18 amino acids. The data stem from a study of blood T cell repertoires in COVID-19. Sequenced by immunoSEQ multiplex PCR; TCRdb stores in-frame clones only, minus some. Counted here are roughly 180,000 clones, about 85% occurring once; the ten biggest clones make up approximately 8%. Sample: peripheral blood. The chain recombines TRBV4-2 with TRBJ2-6; tentative D call: TRBD2 (5 bases). The TCR sequence derives from a woman in her sixties with acute or convalescent COVID-19. For the CDR3, the DNA is TGTGCCAGCAGCCGCCCAACACGACGACTATCTGGGGCCAACGTCCTGACTTTC. Translation: CASSRPTRRLSGANVLTF.